The T cell receptor (beta chain) under discussion was sequenced for a study of T-cell reconstitution after alpha-beta-depleted transplantation in children. Notes on the study in general: Alpha-beta T cells present about two months after transplant were reported to originate from several hundred expanded graft clones. Counts and diversity of T cells one year after transplant came mostly from newly produced T cells.

This sample's TCRbeta library carried unique molecular identifier barcodes. TCRdb re-analysed the PCR reads in MiXCR, keeping a single row per CDR3 protein. The sample contains some 300,000 distinct CDR3 sequences, roughly 7.8% of which appear only once. In its sample, this clonotype was seen many times. Antigen specificity is unknown. Trimming took 4 bases from V and 4 from J; bases not matched to a gene: 17. This CDR3 has 18 residues. The germline V gene has CDR1 SGHRS and CDR2 YFSETQ. The sequence was obtained from a female patient aged 2 to 10 who had a stem cell transplant for Fanconi anemia, so the T cells may come from the graft donor. V gene TRBV5-1 combines with J gene TRBJ2-7, with 10 bases that match TRBD2. The sample was peripheral blood, taken 360 days after TCRalphabeta/CD19-depleted stem cell transplant. The CDR3 DNA follows: TGCGCCAGCAGCCAGAGAGGGCTAGCGGGAGACCCTATTTACGAGCAGTACTTC. Amino acids: CASSQRGLAGDPIYEQYF.